The 6 T cell receptor beta chains below come from one sample, sequenced in a study of T cells in Graves' hyperthyroidism and ophthalmopathy. RNA transcripts served as the template for amplifying TCR beta CDR3 regions. With the HTBI primer set, the TCR CDR3 went through a first round of RT-PCR. TCRdb reprocessed the multiplex PCR reads with MiXCR, giving one entry per CDR3 protein. The data contain roughly 280,000 distinct CDR3 sequences, 15% to 20% of them singletons. What was sequenced was blood. These receptors were taken from an older woman with Graves' ophthalmopathy.

This clonotype was counted many times. The rearrangement joins TRBV5-1 to TRBJ1-5; no clear D gene. Per germline, CDR1 SGHRS and CDR2 YFSETQ. CDR3 length: 14 residues. V lost 0 bases, J lost 3 bases, and 7 bases lay in between. The CDR3 sequence: CASSLDGPNQPQHF. CDR3 DNA sequence: TGCGCCAGCAGCTTGGACGGACCCAATCAGCCCCAGCATTTT.

In its sample, this clonotype was seen a few times. At one of its ends the junction is not consistent with the germline gene, which may arise from a read error. J is TRBJ2-2 and V is TRBV12-3 or TRBV12-4; D is tentatively TRBD1 or TRBD2 (6 bases each). This CDR3 contains 17 residues. CDR3 residues: CASSEVTLRGLPGELLF. Written as DNA, the CDR3 is TGTGCCAGCAGCGAGGTTACCCTACGGGGGCTCCCCGGGGAGCTGCTTTTT.

In its sample, this clonotype was seen a few times. The chain is built from TRBV20-1 and TRBJ2-7; D might be TRBD2 (6 bases). Germline V lookup: CDR1 DFQATT, CDR2 SNEGSKA (reference sequence). This CDR3 is built from 14 residues. V was pared by 6 bases and J by 2 bases, with 17 bases between. CDR3 sequence: CSAIEHGGTYEQYF. In nucleotides, the CDR3 is TGCAGTGCCATAGAGCATGGGGGGACCTACGAGCAGTACTTC.

The chain combines TRBV7-4 with TRBJ1-2, with D possibly matching TRBD1 (5 bases). Trimming pared 4 bases from V and 8 bases from J, leaving 17 bases between. Per the germline V gene, CDR1 is SGHVT and CDR2 is SQSDAQ. This CDR3 region has 14 residues. The chain's CDR3 is CASSSGLQPLGYTF. The CDR3 nucleotides are TGTGCCAGCAGCTCGGGACTTCAGCCTTTAGGCTACACCTTC.

This sequence joins TRBV20-1 and TRBJ1-4; the match to TRBD1 covers 8 bases. CDR3 size: 15 residues. Germline V lookup: CDR1 DFQATT, CDR2 SNEGSKA (reference sequence). V lost 3 bases and J lost 3; bases outside the gene matches: 6. CDR3 region: CSASQGALSNEKLFF. As DNA, the CDR3 is TGCAGTGCTAGTCAGGGGGCGCTTTCTAATGAAAAACTGTTTTTT.

This clonotype was seen repeatedly, ten times or more. This chain uses TRBV5-1 with TRBJ2-1; no firm D call. CDR1 is SGHRS and CDR2 is YFSETQ in the germline V gene. Trimming shortened V by 1 base and J by 0 bases, and 11 bases separated the two germline ends. The CDR3 is made up of 16 amino acids. CDR3 bases: TGCGCCAGCAGCTTGCTGGGCGGAAGCTCCTACAATGAGCAGTTCTTC. This encodes CASSLLGGSSYNEQFF. Full variable domain (remainder filled in from reference TRBV5-1 and TRBJ2-1): KAGVTQTPRYLIKTRGQQVTLSCSPISGHRSVSWYQQTPGQGLQFLFEYFSETQRNKGNFPGRFSGRQFSNSRSEMNVSTLELGDSALYLCASSLLGGSSYNEQFFGPGTRLTVL.